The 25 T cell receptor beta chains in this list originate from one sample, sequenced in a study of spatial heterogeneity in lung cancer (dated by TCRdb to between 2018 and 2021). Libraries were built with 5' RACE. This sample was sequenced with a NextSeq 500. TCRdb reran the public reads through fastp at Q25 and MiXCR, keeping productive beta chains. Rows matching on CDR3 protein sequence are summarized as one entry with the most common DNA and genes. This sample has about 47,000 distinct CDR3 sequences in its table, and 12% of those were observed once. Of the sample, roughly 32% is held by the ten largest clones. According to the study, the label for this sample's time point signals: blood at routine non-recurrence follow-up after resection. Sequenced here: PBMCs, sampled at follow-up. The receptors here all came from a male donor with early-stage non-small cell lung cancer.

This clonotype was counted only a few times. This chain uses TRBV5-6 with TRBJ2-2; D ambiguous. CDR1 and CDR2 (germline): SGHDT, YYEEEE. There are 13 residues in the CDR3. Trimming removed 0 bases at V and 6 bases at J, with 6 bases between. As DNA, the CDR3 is TGTGCCAGCAGCTTGGAGCTCTCCGGGGAGCTGTTTTTT. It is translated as CASSLELSGELFF.

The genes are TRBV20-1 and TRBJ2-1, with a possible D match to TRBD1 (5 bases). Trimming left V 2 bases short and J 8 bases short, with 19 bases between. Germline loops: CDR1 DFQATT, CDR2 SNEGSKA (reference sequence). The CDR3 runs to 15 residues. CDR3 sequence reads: CSARPRVGASHEQFF. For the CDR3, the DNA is TGCAGTGCTAGACCCCGCGTAGGGGCCAGCCATGAGCAGTTCTTC.

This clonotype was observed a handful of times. CDR3 amino acids: CSVAANTGELFF. The CDR3, as DNA: TGCAGCGTGGCAGCGAACACCGGGGAGCTGTTTTTT. The chain couples TRBV29-1 to TRBJ2-2; unclear D gene. This CDR3 contains 12 residues. The V gene's germline CDR1 is SQVTM and CDR2 ANQGSEA. V lost 6 bases and J 0 bases, leaving 5 bases between the germline ends.

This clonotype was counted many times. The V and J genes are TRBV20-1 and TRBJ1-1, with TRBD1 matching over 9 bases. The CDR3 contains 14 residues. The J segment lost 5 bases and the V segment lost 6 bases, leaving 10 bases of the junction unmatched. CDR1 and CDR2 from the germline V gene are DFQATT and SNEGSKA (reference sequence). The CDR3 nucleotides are TGCAGTGCAACTTACAGGGGGCAGGGAACTGAAGCTTTCTTT. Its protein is CSATYRGQGTEAFF.

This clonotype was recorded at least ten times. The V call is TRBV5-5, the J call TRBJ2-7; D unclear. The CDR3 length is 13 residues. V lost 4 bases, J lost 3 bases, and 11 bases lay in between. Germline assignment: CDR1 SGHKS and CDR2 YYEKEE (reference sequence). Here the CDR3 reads CASSPWTSYEQYF. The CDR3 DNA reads TGTGCCAGCAGCCCATGGACCAGCTACGAGCAGTACTTC.

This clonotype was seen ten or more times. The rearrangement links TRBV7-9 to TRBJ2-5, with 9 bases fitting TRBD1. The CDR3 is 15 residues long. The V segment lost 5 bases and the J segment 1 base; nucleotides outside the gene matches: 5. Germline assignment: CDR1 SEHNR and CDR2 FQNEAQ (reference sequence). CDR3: CASSPRDRAQETQYF. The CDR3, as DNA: TGTGCCAGCAGCCCGCGGGACAGGGCCCAAGAGACCCAGTACTTC.

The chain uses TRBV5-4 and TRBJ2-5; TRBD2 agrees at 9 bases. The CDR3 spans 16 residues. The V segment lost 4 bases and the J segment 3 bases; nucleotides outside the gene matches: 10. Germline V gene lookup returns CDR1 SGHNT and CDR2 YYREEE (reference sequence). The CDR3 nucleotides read TGTGCCAGCAGCCGCCCGGTAGCGGGGGCCGAAGAGACCCAGTACTTC. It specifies CASSRPVAGAEETQYF.

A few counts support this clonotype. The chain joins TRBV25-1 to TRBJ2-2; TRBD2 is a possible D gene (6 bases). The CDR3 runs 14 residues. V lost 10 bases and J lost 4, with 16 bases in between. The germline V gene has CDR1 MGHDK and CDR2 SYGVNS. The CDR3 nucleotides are TGTGCCACCTCAAGCTTGGGGGGCACCGGGGAGCTGTTTTTT. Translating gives CATSSLGGTGELFF.

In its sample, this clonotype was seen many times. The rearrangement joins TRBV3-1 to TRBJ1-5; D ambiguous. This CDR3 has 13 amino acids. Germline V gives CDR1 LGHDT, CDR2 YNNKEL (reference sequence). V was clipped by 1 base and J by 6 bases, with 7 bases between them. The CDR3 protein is CASSQGLGQPQHF. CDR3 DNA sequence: TGTGCCAGCAGCCAAGGTCTCGGTCAGCCCCAGCATTTT.

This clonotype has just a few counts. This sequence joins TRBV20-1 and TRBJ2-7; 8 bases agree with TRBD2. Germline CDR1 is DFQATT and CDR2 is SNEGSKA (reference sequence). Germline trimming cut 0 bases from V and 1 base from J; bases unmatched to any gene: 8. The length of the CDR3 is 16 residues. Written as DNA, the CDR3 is TGCAGTGCTAGAGACTCGGGGGGGCGGATGTCCTACGAGCAGTACTTC. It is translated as CSARDSGGRMSYEQYF.

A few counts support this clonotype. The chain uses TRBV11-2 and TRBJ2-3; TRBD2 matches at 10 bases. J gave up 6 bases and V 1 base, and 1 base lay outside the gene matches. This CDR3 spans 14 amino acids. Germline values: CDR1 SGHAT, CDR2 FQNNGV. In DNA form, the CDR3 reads TGTGCCAGCAGCTTAGTAGCGGGGGGTGATACGCAGTATTTT. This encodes CASSLVAGGDTQYF.

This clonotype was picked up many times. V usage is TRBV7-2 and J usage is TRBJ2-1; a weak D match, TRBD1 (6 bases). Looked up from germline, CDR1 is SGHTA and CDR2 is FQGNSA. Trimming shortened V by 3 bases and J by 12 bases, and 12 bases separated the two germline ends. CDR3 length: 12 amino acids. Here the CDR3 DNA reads TGTGCCAGCAGCTTGTCCCAACAGGGGCAGTTCTTC. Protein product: CASSLSQQGQFF.

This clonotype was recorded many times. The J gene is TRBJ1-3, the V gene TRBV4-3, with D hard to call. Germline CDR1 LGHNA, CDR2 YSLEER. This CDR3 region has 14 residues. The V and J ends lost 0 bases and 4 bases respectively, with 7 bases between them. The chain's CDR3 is CASSQEVGGNTIYF. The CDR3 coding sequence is TGCGCCAGCAGCCAAGAGGTTGGGGGAAACACCATATATTTT.

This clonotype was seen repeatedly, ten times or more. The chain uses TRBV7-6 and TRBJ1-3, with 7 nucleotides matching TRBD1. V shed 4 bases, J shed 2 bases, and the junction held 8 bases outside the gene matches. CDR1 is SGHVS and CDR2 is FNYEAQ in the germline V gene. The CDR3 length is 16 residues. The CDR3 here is CASSSQTGNAGNTIYF. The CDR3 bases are TGTGCCAGCAGCTCACAGACAGGGAACGCTGGAAACACCATATATTTT.

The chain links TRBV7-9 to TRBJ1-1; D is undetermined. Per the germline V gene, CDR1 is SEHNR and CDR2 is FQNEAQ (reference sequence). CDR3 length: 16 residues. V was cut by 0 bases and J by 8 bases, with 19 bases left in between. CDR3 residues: CASSLAGLTGTPEAFF. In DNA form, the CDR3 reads TGTGCCAGCAGCTTAGCAGGGTTGACTGGTACTCCCGAAGCTTTCTTT.

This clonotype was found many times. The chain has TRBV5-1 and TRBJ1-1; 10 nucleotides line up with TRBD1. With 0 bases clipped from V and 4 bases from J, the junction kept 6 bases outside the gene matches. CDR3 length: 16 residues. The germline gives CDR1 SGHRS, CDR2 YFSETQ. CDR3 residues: CASSLVGTGEGTEAFF. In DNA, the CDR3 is TGCGCCAGCAGCTTGGTTGGGACAGGGGAGGGCACTGAAGCTTTCTTT.

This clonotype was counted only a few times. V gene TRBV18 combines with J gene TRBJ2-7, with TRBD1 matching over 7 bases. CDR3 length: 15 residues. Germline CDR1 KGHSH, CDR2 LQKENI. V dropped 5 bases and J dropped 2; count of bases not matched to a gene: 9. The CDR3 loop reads CASSAQTGSPYEQYF. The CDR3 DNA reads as TGTGCCAGCTCAGCTCAGACAGGGAGTCCCTACGAGCAGTACTTC. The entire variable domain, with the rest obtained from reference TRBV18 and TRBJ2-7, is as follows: NAGVMQNPRHLVRRRGQEARLRCSPMKGHSHVYWYRQLPEEGLKFMVYLQKENIIDESGMPKERFSAEFPKEGPSILRIQQVVRGDSAAYFCASSAQTGSPYEQYFGPGTRLTVT.

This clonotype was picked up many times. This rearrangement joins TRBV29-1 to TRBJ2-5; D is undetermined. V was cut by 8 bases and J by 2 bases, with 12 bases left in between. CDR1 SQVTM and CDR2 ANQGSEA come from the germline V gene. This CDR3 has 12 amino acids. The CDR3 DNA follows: TGCAGCTCCTACAATGCGCAAGAGACCCAGTACTTC. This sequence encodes CSSYNAQETQYF. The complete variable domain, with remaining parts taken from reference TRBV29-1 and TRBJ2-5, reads SAVISQKPSRDICQRGTSLTIQCQVDSQVTMMFWYRQQPGQSLTLIATANQGSEATYESGFVIDKFPISRPNLTFSTLTVSNMSPEDSSIYLCSSYNAQETQYFGPGTRLLVL.

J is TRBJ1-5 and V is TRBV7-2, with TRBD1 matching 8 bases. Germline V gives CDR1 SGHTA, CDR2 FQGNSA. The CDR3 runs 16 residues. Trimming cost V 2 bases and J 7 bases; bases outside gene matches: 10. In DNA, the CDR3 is TGTGCCAGCAGCTTACAGGGGGCGCGGACAGACCAGCCCCAGCATTTT. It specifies CASSLQGARTDQPQHF. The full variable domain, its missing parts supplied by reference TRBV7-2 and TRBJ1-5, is GAGVSQSPSNKVTEKGKDVELRCDPISGHTALYWYRQSLGQGLEFLIYFQGNSAPDKSGLPSDRFSAERTGGSVSTLTIQRTQQEDSAVYLCASSLQGARTDQPQHFGDGTRLSIL.

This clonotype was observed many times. CDR3 sequence reads: CASSASGANVLTF. The CDR3 DNA is TGTGCCTCCTCCGCCTCTGGGGCCAACGTCCTGACTTTC. The chain joins TRBV12-3 or TRBV12-4 to TRBJ2-6; D gene uncertain. Trimming took 11 bases from V and 0 from J, leaving 8 bases between them. CDR3 length equals 13 residues.

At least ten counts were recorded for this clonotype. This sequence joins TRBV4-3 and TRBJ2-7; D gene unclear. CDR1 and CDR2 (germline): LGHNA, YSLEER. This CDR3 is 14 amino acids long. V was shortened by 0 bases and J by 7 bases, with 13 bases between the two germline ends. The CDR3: CASSQERGLREQYF. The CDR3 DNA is TGCGCCAGCAGCCAAGAACGTGGCTTGCGGGAGCAGTACTTC.

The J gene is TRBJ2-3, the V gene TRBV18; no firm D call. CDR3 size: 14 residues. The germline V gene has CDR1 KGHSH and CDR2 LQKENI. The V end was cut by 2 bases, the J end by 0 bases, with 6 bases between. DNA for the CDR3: TGTGCCAGCTCACCAGTCCCTAGCACAGATACGCAGTATTTT. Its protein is CASSPVPSTDTQYF.

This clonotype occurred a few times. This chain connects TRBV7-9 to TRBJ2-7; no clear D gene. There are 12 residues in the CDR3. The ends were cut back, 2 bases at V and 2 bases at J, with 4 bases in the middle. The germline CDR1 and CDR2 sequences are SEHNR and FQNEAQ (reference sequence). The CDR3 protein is CASSLQTYEQYF. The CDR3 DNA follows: TGTGCCAGCAGCTTACAAACCTACGAGCAGTACTTC.

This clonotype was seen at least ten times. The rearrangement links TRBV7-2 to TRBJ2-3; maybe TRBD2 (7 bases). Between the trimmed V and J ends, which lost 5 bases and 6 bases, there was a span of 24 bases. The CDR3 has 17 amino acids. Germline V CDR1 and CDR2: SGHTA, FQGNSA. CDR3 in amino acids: CASSTRPGGMVLDTQYF. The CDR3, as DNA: TGTGCCAGCAGCACCCGCCCGGGGGGCATGGTCCTGGATACGCAGTATTTT.

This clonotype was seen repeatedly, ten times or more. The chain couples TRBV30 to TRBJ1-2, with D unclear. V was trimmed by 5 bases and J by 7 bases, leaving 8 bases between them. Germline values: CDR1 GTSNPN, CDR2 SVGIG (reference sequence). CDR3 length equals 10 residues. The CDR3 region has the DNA TGTGCCTGGGGCAGAGTTGGCTACACCTTC. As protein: CAWGRVGYTF.